This T cell receptor (beta chain) was sequenced in a study of T cells in Graves' hyperthyroidism and ophthalmopathy. Overall study results and limits: Most clonotypes that expanded in the thyroid above 0.001 also showed up in blood. It was a median approximately 7.1 months before onset that the model predicted ophthalmopathy.

V lost 1 base, J lost 3 bases, and 7 bases stayed unmatched. The CDR3 spans 17 residues. CDR1 is DFQATT and CDR2 is SNEGSKA in the germline V gene (reference sequence). From RNA transcripts, TCR beta CDR3 regions were amplified. First-round RT-PCR with HTBI primers amplified the TCR CDR3 region. MiXCR, run by TCRdb on the multiplex PCR reads, gives a single entry per CDR3 protein. Here the sample spans roughly 530,000 distinct CDR3 sequences, roughly 17% being singletons. In regard to this clonotype: What it recognizes is unknown.

Sequences were obtained from blood. The clonotype was recovered from a woman in her late teens or twenties with Graves' ophthalmopathy. The gene calls are TRBV20-1 and TRBJ2-3; 13 nucleotides match TRBD2. In nucleotides, the CDR3 is TGCAGTGCTAGAGTCCCGGGACTAGCGGGACGGACAGATACGCAGTATTTT. Its translation: CSARVPGLAGRTDTQYF.